This T cell receptor (beta chain) emerged from a study of T cell responses to AZD1222 COVID-19 vaccine. Study-level results: After two AZD1222 doses, spike-specific TCR breadth and depth rose versus day 0.

Only in-frame clones appear in the TCRdb table, and some are missing; sequencing was by immunoSEQ multiplex PCR. Of more than 110,000 clones in the sample, approximately 90% were seen once. To note about this clone: Its antigen is unidentified.

This CDR3 is built from 13 residues. The germline CDR1 and CDR2 sequences are MNHNS and SASEGT. The V gene lost 3 bases and the J gene lost 5 bases, with 11 bases spanning the gap. The source was peripheral blood, collected on day 0 of AZD1222 vaccination. This TCR derives from an adult in good health. The chain recombines TRBV6-1 with TRBJ2-7; D unresolved. The CDR3 DNA sequence: TGTGCCAGCAGTGACCGGCCTTGGGACGAGCAGTACTTC. Translated, it gives CASSDRPWDEQYF.